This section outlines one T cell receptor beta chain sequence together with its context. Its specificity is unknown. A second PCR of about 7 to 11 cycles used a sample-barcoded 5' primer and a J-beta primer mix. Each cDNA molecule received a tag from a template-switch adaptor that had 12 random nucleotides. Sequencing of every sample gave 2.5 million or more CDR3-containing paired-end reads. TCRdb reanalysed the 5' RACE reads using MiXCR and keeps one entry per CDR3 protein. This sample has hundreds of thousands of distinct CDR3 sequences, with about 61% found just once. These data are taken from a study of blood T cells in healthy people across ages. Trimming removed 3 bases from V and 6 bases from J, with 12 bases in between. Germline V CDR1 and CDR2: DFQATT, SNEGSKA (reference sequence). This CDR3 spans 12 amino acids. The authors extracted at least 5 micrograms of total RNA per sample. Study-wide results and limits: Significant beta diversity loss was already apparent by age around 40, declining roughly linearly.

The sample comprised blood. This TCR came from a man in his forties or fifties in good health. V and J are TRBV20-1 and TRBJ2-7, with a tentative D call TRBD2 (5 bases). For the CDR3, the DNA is TGCAGTGCTAGTGACGGCCGGGGCGAGCAGTACTTC. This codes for CSASDGRGEQYF.